Listed below are T cell receptor beta chains from one sample, sequenced in a study of EBV T-cell therapy then PD-1 blockade in nasopharyngeal carcinoma. Their antigens remain unidentified. Here immunoSEQ multiplex PCR was the method, and the copy in TCRdb shows in-frame clones only, minus some. The sample has about 20,000 clones, about 86% seen once; the top ten hold approximately 34%. Material: CD8+ T cells from blood, obtained at approximately day 260 from a patient whose treatment included autologous EBV-specific T cells and nivolumab. Source of these receptors: a man aged 40-49 years with nasopharyngeal carcinoma. Both conserved end residues are part of each CDR3. A D gene is named only where the DNA matches it firmly. Rows may omit the clone size; those that give it use once, few, many or a size class.

j_call: TRBJ1-2
clone_size: NA
d_call: NA
v_call: TRBV9
cdr3_nt: TGTGCCAGCAGCGCGGGACCCAACTATGGCTACACCTTC
cdr3_aa: CASSAGPNYGYTF

j_call: TRBJ2-4
clone_size: NA
d_call: TRBD1
v_call: TRBV4-3
cdr3_nt: TGCGCCAGCAGCCAAGGACAGGGGGCGAACATTCAGTACTTC
cdr3_aa: CASSQGQGANIQYF

j_call: TRBJ2-1
clone_size: NA
d_call: NA
v_call: TRBV5-6
cdr3_nt: TGTGCCAGCAGCTTCTCAGGTTCCTACAATGAGCAGTTCTTC
cdr3_aa: CASSFSGSYNEQFF

j_call: TRBJ2-1
clone_size: NA
d_call: TRBD1
v_call: TRBV5-1
cdr3_nt: TGCGCCAGCTCCTCCGGACAGGGGACCTACAATGAGCAGTTCTTC
cdr3_aa: CASSSGQGTYNEQFF

j_call: TRBJ1-3
clone_size: NA
d_call: NA
v_call: TRBV27
cdr3_nt: TGTGCCAGCAGTATAAAGGGTTTATATGGAAACACCATATATTTT
cdr3_aa: CASSIKGLYGNTIYF

j_call: TRBJ1-2
clone_size: NA
d_call: NA
v_call: TRBV30
cdr3_nt: TGTGCCTGGGTCCGCGGGGCAGCTAAGAACTATGGCTACACCTTC
cdr3_aa: CAWVRGAAKNYGYTF

j_call: TRBJ1-2
clone_size: once
d_call: TRBD1
v_call: TRBV9
cdr3_nt: TGTGCCAGCAGCGCATCACGGGACAGGGGAAACTATGGCTACACCTTC
cdr3_aa: CASSASRDRGNYGYTF

j_call: TRBJ1-2
clone_size: NA
d_call: NA
v_call: TRBV19
cdr3_nt: TGTGCCAGTACCCCACGGAGGGAGAACTATGGCTACACCTTC
cdr3_aa: CASTPRRENYGYTF

j_call: TRBJ1-5
clone_size: NA
d_call: NA
v_call: TRBV2
cdr3_nt: TGTGCCAGCAACTGGGAGGGATATAGCAATCAGCCCCAGCATTTT
cdr3_aa: CASNWEGYSNQPQHF

j_call: TRBJ2-6
clone_size: once
d_call: TRBD1
v_call: TRBV29-1
cdr3_nt: TGCAGCGTTGAAGAGAGGGGACAGGGTAAGGGACTTGGGGCCAACGTCCTGACTTTC
cdr3_aa: CSVEERGQGKGLGANVLTF

j_call: TRBJ2-3
clone_size: NA
d_call: NA
v_call: TRBV6-6
cdr3_nt: TGTGCCAGCAGTTACTCGATGGATACGCAGTATTTT
cdr3_aa: CASSYSMDTQYF

j_call: TRBJ1-4
clone_size: NA
d_call: NA
v_call: TRBV7-9
cdr3_nt: TGTGCCAGCAGCTTAGTTCCTAACAGGGCCGGGGGTGAAAAACTGTTTTTT
cdr3_aa: CASSLVPNRAGGEKLFF

j_call: TRBJ1-2
clone_size: NA
d_call: NA
v_call: TRBV3-1/TRBV3-2
cdr3_nt: TGTGCCAGCAGCCAGGCCAGGGACGCGAGTTGG
cdr3_aa: CASSQARDASW

j_call: TRBJ1-3
clone_size: many
d_call: NA
v_call: TRBV4-3
cdr3_nt: TGCGCCAGCAGCCAAGAAAGTAGGCTTACTGGAAACACCATATATTTT
cdr3_aa: CASSQESRLTGNTIYF

j_call: TRBJ1-4
clone_size: NA
d_call: NA
v_call: TRBV2
cdr3_nt: TGTGCCAGCAGTGATGCGGACCGTCAGGAAAAACTGTTTTTT
cdr3_aa: CASSDADRQEKLFF

j_call: TRBJ2-2
clone_size: NA
d_call: NA
v_call: TRBV6-4
cdr3_nt: TGTGCCAGCAGTGAAGGGTGGAGCACCGGGGAGCTGTTTTTT
cdr3_aa: CASSEGWSTGELFF

j_call: TRBJ1-5
clone_size: NA
d_call: NA
v_call: TRBV4-3
cdr3_nt: TGCGCCAGCAGCCAAGATGCACTGAGCAATCAGCCCCAGCATTTT
cdr3_aa: CASSQDALSNQPQHF

j_call: TRBJ1-5
clone_size: NA
d_call: NA
v_call: TRBV2
cdr3_nt: TGTGCCAGCAGTGTTGGTGATTATAGCAATCAGCCCCAGCATTTT
cdr3_aa: CASSVGDYSNQPQHF

j_call: TRBJ2-2
clone_size: NA
d_call: TRBD2
v_call: TRBV7-9
cdr3_nt: TGTGCCAGCAGCTTACCGGGAGGAAAGCGAACCGGGGAGCTGTTTTTT
cdr3_aa: CASSLPGGKRTGELFF

j_call: TRBJ2-1
clone_size: NA
d_call: NA
v_call: TRBV5-8
cdr3_nt: TGTGCCAGCAGCCTGGGCAGCAGCCTCTCCTACAATGAGCAGTTCTTC
cdr3_aa: CASSLGSSLSYNEQFF

j_call: TRBJ1-1
clone_size: NA
d_call: NA
v_call: TRBV29-1
cdr3_nt: TGCAGCGTACGGGGCCAGGGGCCCCTTGGGACTGAAGCTTTCTTT
cdr3_aa: CSVRGQGPLGTEAFF

j_call: TRBJ1-1
clone_size: NA
d_call: TRBD1
v_call: TRBV12-3/TRBV12-4
cdr3_nt: TGTGCCAGCAGGGACAGGGCTAATGAAGCTTTCTTT
cdr3_aa: CASRDRANEAFF

j_call: TRBJ2-7
clone_size: few
d_call: NA
v_call: TRBV6-2/TRBV6-3
cdr3_nt: TGTGCCAGCAGTTACCACAACAACTACGAGCAGTACTTC
cdr3_aa: CASSYHNNYEQYF

j_call: TRBJ2-7
clone_size: NA
d_call: NA
v_call: TRBV4-3
cdr3_nt: TGCGCCAGCAGCCCTCATGACCAGGGCTACGAGCAGTACTTC
cdr3_aa: CASSPHDQGYEQYF

j_call: TRBJ2-1
clone_size: NA
d_call: TRBD2
v_call: TRBV7-2
cdr3_nt: TGTGCCAGCAGCAATAGCGGGAGCTCCTACAATGAGCAGTTCTTC
cdr3_aa: CASSNSGSSYNEQFF